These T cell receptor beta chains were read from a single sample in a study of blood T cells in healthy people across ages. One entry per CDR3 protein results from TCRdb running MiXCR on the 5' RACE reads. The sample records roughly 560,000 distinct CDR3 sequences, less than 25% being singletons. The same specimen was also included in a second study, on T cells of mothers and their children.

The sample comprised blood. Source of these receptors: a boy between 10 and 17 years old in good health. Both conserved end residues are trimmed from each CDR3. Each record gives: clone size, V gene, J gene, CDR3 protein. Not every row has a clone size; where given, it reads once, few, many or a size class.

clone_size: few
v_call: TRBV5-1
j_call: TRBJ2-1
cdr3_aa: ASSLSGVEADEQF

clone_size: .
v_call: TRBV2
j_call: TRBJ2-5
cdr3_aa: ASKSGASEETQY

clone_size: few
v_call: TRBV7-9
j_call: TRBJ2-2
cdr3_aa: ASGYRDPKTGELF

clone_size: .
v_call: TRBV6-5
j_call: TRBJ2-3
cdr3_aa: ASSYSGRNTDTQY

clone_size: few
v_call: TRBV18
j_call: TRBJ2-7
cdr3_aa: ASSLQGLPTREQY

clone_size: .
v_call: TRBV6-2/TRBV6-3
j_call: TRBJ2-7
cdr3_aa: ASSAAVGNSYEQY

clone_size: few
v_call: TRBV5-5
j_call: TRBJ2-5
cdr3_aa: ASSLEYQETQY

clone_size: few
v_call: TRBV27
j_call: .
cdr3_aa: ASRDRGHEQY

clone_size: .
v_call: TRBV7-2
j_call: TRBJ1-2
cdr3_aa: ASSLAQRGSGYT

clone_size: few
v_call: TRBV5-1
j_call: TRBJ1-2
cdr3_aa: ASSLAVGGYT

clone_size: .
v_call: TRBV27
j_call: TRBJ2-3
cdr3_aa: ASSGGGGVLPDTQY

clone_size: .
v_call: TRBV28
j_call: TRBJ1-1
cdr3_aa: ASSFTTYGAF

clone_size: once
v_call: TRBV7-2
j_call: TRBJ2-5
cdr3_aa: ANGRGKQETQY

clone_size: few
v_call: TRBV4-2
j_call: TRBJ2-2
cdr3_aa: ASSQEGPGSRVTGELF